The 25 T cell receptor beta chains below all came from one sample that was sequenced in a study of identical twins. In TCRdb, the 5' RACE reads were re-called with MiXCR into one record per CDR3 protein. The sample lists 350,000 to 500,000 distinct CDR3 sequences, about 18% seen once, with approximately 12% in the top ten. Sequenced sample: naive T cells sorted from blood. These receptors all come from a man in his fifties or sixties in good health.

Comments on this clonotype: This sequence may be a read error, since a much larger clone differs from it by one base. The V call is TRBV28, the J call TRBJ2-7, with 7 positions matching TRBD1. Germline CDR1 MDHEN, CDR2 SYDVKM. This CDR3 comprises 12 residues. J gave up 4 bases and V 6 bases, and 3 bases lay outside the gene matches. The CDR3, as DNA: TGTGCCAGCAGGCCACAGGGGTACGAGCAGTACTTC. This translates into CASRPQGYEQYF.

In this sample, this clonotype turned up many times. The chain employs TRBV6-1 and TRBJ1-5; D ambiguous. CDR1 is MNHNS, CDR2 SASEGT, per germline. The CDR3 runs to 15 residues. V was clipped by 4 bases and J by 1 base, with 11 bases between them. The CDR3 DNA is TGTGCCAGCAGTGGGACGGCTGGGAGCAATCAGCCCCAGCATTTT. It translates to CASSGTAGSNQPQHF.

V and J are TRBV15 and TRBJ1-5, with D possibly TRBD1 on 6 matching bases. V lost 0 bases, J lost 9 bases, and 12 bases lay in between. CDR1 and CDR2 from the germline V gene are LNHNV and YYDKDF (reference sequence). There are 14 residues in the CDR3. DNA for the CDR3: TGTGCCACCAGCAGAGATCCAGGGGTCATGCCCCAGCATTTT. Its protein is CATSRDPGVMPQHF.

V gene TRBV4-1 combines with J gene TRBJ2-1, with 13 bases that match TRBD2. Unmatched junction bases numbered 6, after V lost 4 bases and J lost 3 bases. Germline lookup yields CDR1 MGHRA and CDR2 YSYEKL. This CDR3 spans 17 amino acids. Here the CDR3 DNA reads TGCGCCAGCAGCCCCCAGACTAGCGGGGGGATCTACAATGAGCAGTTCTTC. Its protein product is CASSPQTSGGIYNEQFF.

V and J are TRBV12-3 or TRBV12-4 and TRBJ1-4; 8 bases fit TRBD1. With V trimmed by 0 bases and J by 0 bases, 6 bases remained unmatched. The CDR3 has 18 residues. The CDR3 DNA reads as TGTGCCAGCAGTTTAGCTCGGACAGGGATCGCAACTAATGAAAAACTGTTTTTT. Protein: CASSLARTGIATNEKLFF.

This chain links TRBV6-5 with TRBJ1-1; D gene unclear. Germline loops: CDR1 MNHEY, CDR2 SVGAGI. The CDR3 sequence is 13 residues long. V lost 0 bases and J lost 6, with 8 bases in between. This chain's CDR3 is CASSYSRTAEAFF. As DNA, the CDR3 is TGTGCCAGCAGTTACTCAAGGACTGCTGAAGCTTTCTTT.

This clonotype was detected only a few times. The V gene is TRBV29-1, the J gene TRBJ2-7; 9 bases match TRBD1. V gave up 7 bases and J gave up 3 bases; unmatched junction bases: 1. Germline CDR1 and CDR2: SQVTM and ANQGSEA. CDR3 length equals 11 residues. CDR3 region: CSGGQGYEQYF. The CDR3 bases are TGCAGCGGGGGACAGGGCTACGAGCAGTACTTC.

The gene calls are TRBV4-1 and TRBJ2-3, with D possibly being TRBD1 (5 bases). Germline V gene data show CDR1 as MGHRA and CDR2 as YSYEKL. The CDR3 extends over 14 amino acids. Between the trimmed V and J ends, which lost 2 bases and 6 bases, there was a span of 12 bases. The CDR3 coding sequence is TGCGCCAGCAGCCAAAATCAGGGTAGCGATACGCAGTATTTT. It specifies CASSQNQGSDTQYF.

This clonotype was seen more than once but under ten times. V and J are TRBV28 and TRBJ1-5; maybe TRBD1 (5 bases). This CDR3 is 13 amino acids long. Germline V gene sequence: CDR1 MDHEN, CDR2 SYDVKM. V lost 6 bases, J lost 4 bases, and 10 bases lay in between. CDR3 DNA: TGTGCCAGCAGCGAACAGGTAAATCAGCCCCAGCATTTT. Translating it yields CASSEQVNQPQHF.

A few counts support this clonotype. This chain links TRBV7-9 with TRBJ1-6; 10 nucleotides line up with TRBD1. V dropped 4 bases and J dropped 11; count of bases not matched to a gene: 5. The V gene's germline CDR1 is SEHNR and CDR2 FQNEAQ (reference sequence). The CDR3 is made up of 14 amino acids. CDR3 sequence: CASSSSGTGAPLHF. In nucleotides, the CDR3 is TGTGCCAGCAGCTCATCCGGGACAGGGGCACCCCTCCACTTT.

This clonotype has a handful of counts. The rearrangement uses TRBV15 and TRBJ1-3; D gene ambiguous. The CDR3 runs to 14 residues. Germline CDR1 and CDR2: LNHNV and YYDKDF (reference sequence). The V end lost 1 base, the J end lost 0 bases, and 4 bases lay between the germline ends. CDR3 in amino acids: CATSRVSSGNTIYF. The CDR3 DNA reads as TGTGCCACCAGCAGAGTAAGCTCTGGAAACACCATATATTTT. Full variable domain (remainder filled in from reference TRBV15 and TRBJ1-3): DAMVIQNPRYQVTQFGKPVTLSCSQTLNHNVMYWYQQKSSQAPKLLFHYYDKDFNNEADTPDNFQSRRPNTSFCFLDIRSPGLGDTAMYLCATSRVSSGNTIYFGEGSWLTVV.

This clonotype has a count of ten or more. The chain links TRBV12-3 or TRBV12-4 to TRBJ2-6; D might be TRBD1 (6 bases). The CDR3 covers 14 residues. V lost 6 bases and J 2 bases, leaving 8 bases between the germline ends. CDR3: CASRDRPGANVLTF. The CDR3 coding sequence is TGTGCCAGCAGGGACAGACCTGGGGCCAACGTCCTGACTTTC.

This clonotype has a count of ten or more. The chain combines TRBV7-9 with TRBJ1-6; D is ambiguous. The CDR3 consists of 17 residues. Germline lookup yields CDR1 SEHNR and CDR2 FQNEAQ (reference sequence). V was trimmed by 1 base and J by 0 bases, leaving 10 bases between them. CDR3 protein: CASSLELLSSYNSPLHF. DNA of the CDR3: TGTGCCAGCAGCTTAGAACTCCTGAGCTCCTATAATTCACCCCTCCACTTT.

The chain carries TRBV5-8 and TRBJ2-7; D assignment may be TRBD1 or TRBD2 (5 bases each). V was pared by 3 bases and J by 7 bases, with 14 bases between. The germline CDR1 and CDR2 sequences are SGHTS and YDEGEE. The CDR3 is 13 residues long. As DNA, the CDR3 is TGTGCCAGCAGCTCGGGGACGGTGGGAGAGCAGTACTTC. Translation gives CASSSGTVGEQYF.

This clonotype was seen more than once but under ten times. V and J are TRBV7-2 and TRBJ2-7; 11 nucleotides line up with TRBD2. CDR3 length: 15 residues. The V gene end was trimmed by 5 bases and the J gene end by 4 bases; junction bases not matched to a gene: 7. Germline V lookup: CDR1 SGHTA, CDR2 FQGNSA. The DNA for the CDR3 is TGTGCCAGCAGCACCCGACTAGCGGGGCAGTACGAGCAGTACTTC. It is translated as CASSTRLAGQYEQYF.

This clonotype has just a few counts. The CDR3, as DNA: TGTGCCAGCAGGTACAGGGGTTACACCGGGGAGCTGTTTTTT. Protein: CASRYRGYTGELFF. J is TRBJ2-2 and V is TRBV6-5; 7 bases agree with TRBD1. This CDR3 has 14 residues. With V trimmed by 6 bases and J by 3 bases, 4 bases remained unmatched. CDR1 and CDR2 from the germline V gene are MNHEY and SVGAGI.

This clonotype was observed many times. The chain employs TRBV5-1 and TRBJ2-2; 9 bases fit TRBD1. Germline loops: CDR1 SGHRS, CDR2 YFSETQ. Trimming removed 3 bases from V and 3 bases from J; junction bases left unmatched: 6. This CDR3 comprises 16 residues. For the CDR3, the DNA is TGCGCCAGCAGCTCCAGGGACAGGGCGGACACCGGGGAGCTGTTTTTT. Translating it yields CASSSRDRADTGELFF.

This clonotype was seen repeatedly, ten times or more. This chain uses TRBV27 with TRBJ2-7; D may correspond to TRBD1 or TRBD2 (5 bases each). The V gene's germline CDR1 is MNHEY and CDR2 SMNVEV (reference sequence). This CDR3 has 13 residues. With 8 bases removed from V and 2 bases from J, the gap between germline ends came to 13 bases. The CDR3 coding sequence is TGTGCCAGCGGAACCAGGGAGACCTACGAGCAGTACTTC. The encoded protein is CASGTRETYEQYF.

This chain links TRBV7-2 with TRBJ1-1; D not resolved. Germline CDR1 reads SGHTA; CDR2 reads FQGNSA. Trimming took 7 bases from V and 1 from J, leaving 16 bases between them. This CDR3 has 15 residues. This chain's CDR3 is CASTPWRRANTEAFF. DNA of the CDR3: TGTGCCAGCACCCCTTGGAGGAGGGCGAACACTGAAGCTTTCTTT.

Only a few counts were recorded for this clonotype. The gene calls are TRBV5-1 and TRBJ1-1; D is unclear. CDR3 length equals 15 residues. Trimming removed 4 bases at V and 0 bases at J, with 13 bases between. Germline loops: CDR1 SGHRS, CDR2 YFSETQ. CDR3 loop: CASSRGPAMNTEAFF. CDR3 coding DNA: TGCGCCAGCAGCCGAGGCCCGGCCATGAACACTGAAGCTTTCTTT. The full variable domain, with the rest looked up from reference TRBV5-1 and TRBJ1-1, is KAGVTQTPRYLIKTRGQQVTLSCSPISGHRSVSWYQQTPGQGLQFLFEYFSETQRNKGNFPGRFSGRQFSNSRSEMNVSTLELGDSALYLCASSRGPAMNTEAFFGQGTRLTVV.

The V gene is TRBV18, the J gene TRBJ2-3, with D possibly matching TRBD2 (6 bases). Germline V gives CDR1 KGHSH, CDR2 LQKENI. Trimming pared 3 bases from V and 4 bases from J, leaving 14 bases between. The CDR3 has 15 residues. The chain's CDR3 is CASSPARGGADTQYF. CDR3 DNA: TGTGCCAGCTCACCCGCCCGAGGAGGGGCAGATACGCAGTATTTT. The full variable domain, completed using reference TRBV18 and TRBJ2-3, is NAGVMQNPRHLVRRRGQEARLRCSPMKGHSHVYWYRQLPEEGLKFMVYLQKENIIDESGMPKERFSAEFPKEGPSILRIQQVVRGDSAAYFCASSPARGGADTQYFGPGTRLTVL.

This clonotype has a count of ten or more. This rearrangement joins TRBV10-3 to TRBJ2-7; possible D gene TRBD1, 5 bases. V lost 5 bases, J lost 0 bases, and 8 bases lay in between. In germline, CDR1 is ENHRY, CDR2 SYGVKD. This CDR3 comprises 13 residues. CDR3 coding DNA: TGTGCCATCAGTCCGGACAACTCCTACGAGCAGTACTTC. It specifies CAISPDNSYEQYF.

The chain joins TRBV19 to TRBJ2-3; possibly TRBD2 for D (6 bases). This CDR3 is built from 16 residues. Per the germline V gene, CDR1 is LNHDA and CDR2 is SQIVND (reference sequence). Trimming stripped 6 bases from V and 0 bases from J, with 16 bases between. The CDR3 loop reads CASRGRIAASTDTQYF. As DNA, the CDR3 is TGTGCCAGTAGGGGCCGAATAGCGGCTAGCACAGATACGCAGTATTTT.

The chain couples TRBV12-3 or TRBV12-4 to TRBJ2-1, with TRBD2 matching 12 bases. This CDR3 region has 15 residues. With V trimmed by 6 bases and J by 7 bases, 7 bases remained unmatched. The CDR3: CASSNLAGGRNEQFF. The CDR3 region has the DNA TGTGCCAGCAGCAACCTAGCGGGGGGGCGGAATGAGCAGTTCTTC.

This clonotype was seen at least ten times. V is TRBV20-1 and J is TRBJ2-1, with D maybe TRBD1 (6 bases). The CDR3 length is 15 residues. CDR1 and CDR2 from the germline V gene are DFQATT and SNEGSKA (reference sequence). Trimming shortened V by 2 bases and J by 3 bases, and 14 bases separated the two germline ends. DNA for the CDR3: TGCAGTGCTAGAAAGGGCCAGGGGATCTACAATGAGCAGTTCTTC. Protein product: CSARKGQGIYNEQFF.